These 27 T cell receptor beta chains were sequenced from one sample in a study of multiple sclerosis patients with progressive multifocal leukoencephalopathy. Using immunoSEQ multiplex PCR, the repertoire was profiled, and TCRdb retains in-frame clones only, with some absent. The repertoire consists of 25,000 to 35,000 clones, with over 75% occurring once and the leading ten covering around 3.1%. The time point is: time of PML onset. The starting material was PBMCs, obtained from a patient treated with natalizumab. These TCRs come from a human donor with progressive multifocal leukoencephalopathy.

This chain joins TRBV5-6 and TRBJ1-5; 8 bases are shared with TRBD1. This CDR3 is 14 amino acids long. V shed 4 bases, J shed 7 bases, and the junction held 7 bases outside the gene matches. Germline V gene data show CDR1 as SGHDT and CDR2 as YYEEEE. The CDR3 DNA reads as TGTGCCAGCAGCGATGGACAGGGAGACCAGCCCCAGCATTTT. Its translation: CASSDGQGDQPQHF. Filled out from reference TRBV5-6 and TRBJ1-5, the complete variable domain reads DAGVTQSPTHLIKTRGQQVTLRCSPKSGHDTVSWYQQALGQGPQFIFQYYEEEERQRGNFPDRFSGHQFPNYSSELNVNALLLGDSALYLCASSDGQGDQPQHFGDGTRLSIL.

The chain uses TRBV5-4 and TRBJ2-7; 7 nucleotides match TRBD2. Trimming took 2 bases from V and 6 from J; bases not matched to a gene: 14. CDR1 is SGHNT, CDR2 YYREEE, per germline (reference sequence). This CDR3 has 16 amino acids. CDR3 protein: CASSFGTTLPDFEQYF. For the CDR3, the DNA is TGTGCCAGCAGCTTCGGGACTACCTTACCCGATTTCGAGCAGTACTTC.

For the CDR3, the DNA is TGTGCCAGCAGCACCGACAGGAACACTGAAGCTTTCTTT. It translates to CASSTDRNTEAFF. The V call is TRBV7-7, the J call TRBJ1-1; a weak D match, TRBD1 (5 bases). The germline V gene encodes CDR1 SSHAT and CDR2 FNYEAQ (reference sequence). V was cut by 5 bases and J by 1 base, with 8 bases left in between. The CDR3 covers 13 residues.

The chain uses TRBV7-2 and TRBJ2-2; 10 bases agree with TRBD2. This CDR3 has 18 amino acids. J was trimmed by 6 bases and V by 1 base; bases with no gene match: 11. Germline V lookup: CDR1 SGHTA, CDR2 FQGNSA. Here the CDR3 reads CASSLEREGLPLAGELFF. DNA for the CDR3: TGTGCCAGCAGCTTAGAGCGGGAGGGACTTCCCTTGGCCGGGGAGCTGTTTTTT.

The gene calls are TRBV5-4 and TRBJ2-3; 10 positions match TRBD2. The V segment lost 5 bases and the J segment 6 bases; nucleotides outside the gene matches: 9. Germline CDR1 SGHNT, CDR2 YYREEE (reference sequence). The CDR3 has 15 residues. The CDR3 region is CASSLPASGSDTQYF. Written as DNA, the CDR3 is TGTGCCAGCAGTCTCCCGGCTAGCGGGAGTGATACGCAGTATTTT. Combining the CDR3 with reference TRBV5-4 and TRBJ2-3 gives the whole variable domain ETGVTQSPTHLIKTRGQQVTLRCSSQSGHNTVSWYQQALGQGPQFIFQYYREEENGRGNFPPRFSGLQFPNYSSELNVNALELDDSALYLCASSLPASGSDTQYFGPGTRLTVL.

The count of this clone is one. The gene calls are TRBV4-3 and TRBJ2-7; 7 positions agree with TRBD1. V was pared by 1 base and J by 3 bases, with 6 bases of the junction left unmatched. The CDR3 runs to 15 residues. Germline loops: CDR1 LGHNA, CDR2 YSLEER. This CDR3 is CASSQGQGSRYEQYF. CDR3 bases: TGCGCCAGCAGCCAAGGACAGGGTAGCCGCTACGAGCAGTACTTC.

The V call is TRBV29-1, the J call TRBJ1-1, with D unclear. The CDR3 consists of 13 residues. V lost 7 bases and J lost 3, with 15 bases in between. Germline CDR1 is SQVTM and CDR2 is ANQGSEA. CDR3 region: CSAPPLWDTEAFF. CDR3 nucleotides: TGCAGCGCCCCGCCCCTTTGGGACACTGAAGCTTTCTTT. Together with reference TRBV29-1 and TRBJ1-1, the CDR3 gives the full variable domain: SAVISQKPSRDICQRGTSLTIQCQVDSQVTMMFWYRQQPGQSLTLIATANQGSEATYESGFVIDKFPISRPNLTFSTLTVSNMSPEDSSIYLCSAPPLWDTEAFFGQGTRLTVV.

The CDR3 is CASSLQGDTEAFF. The CDR3 coding sequence is TGTGCCAGCAGCTTACAGGGGGACACTGAAGCTTTCTTT. The chain has TRBV7-8 and TRBJ1-1, with 7 bases that match TRBD1. The germline V gene has CDR1 SGHVS and CDR2 FQNEAQ. The junction had 0 bases not matched to a gene; V was cut back by 2 bases and J by 3 bases. The CDR3 sequence is 13 residues long. Full variable domain (remainder filled in from reference TRBV7-8 and TRBJ1-1): GAGVSQSPRYKVAKRGQDVALRCDPISGHVSLFWYQQALGQGPEFLTYFQNEAQLDKSGLPSDRFFAERPEGSVSTLKIQRTQQEDSAVYLCASSLQGDTEAFFGQGTRLTVV.

The rearrangement uses TRBV20-1 and TRBJ2-5, with D possibly matching TRBD1 (5 bases). CDR3 length equals 11 residues. The germline gives CDR1 DFQATT, CDR2 SNEGSKA (reference sequence). Trimming cost V 7 bases and J 5 bases, with 11 bases left between them. The CDR3 is CSVGAMETQYF. The CDR3 region has the DNA TGCAGTGTAGGGGCCATGGAGACCCAGTACTTC.

CDR3 DNA: TGTGCCAGCAGTGGGACAGCTTCTGGCTACACCTTC. Protein sequence: CASSGTASGYTF. This sequence joins TRBV27 and TRBJ1-2; 7 bases match TRBD1. Germline V CDR1 and CDR2: MNHEY, SMNVEV (reference sequence). With V trimmed by 5 bases and J by 7 bases, 4 bases remained unmatched. The CDR3 runs 12 residues.

The chain links TRBV6-1 to TRBJ2-2, with TRBD1 identical over 8 bases. Germline lookup yields CDR1 MNHNS and CDR2 SASEGT. This CDR3 spans 15 amino acids. V shed 0 bases and J 9 bases; nucleotides not matched to a gene: 6. As DNA, the CDR3 is TGTGCCAGCAGTGAAGCTCGCCAGGGGGCCCGGGAGCTGTTTTTT. Protein sequence: CASSEARQGARELFF.

V usage is TRBV29-1 and J usage is TRBJ2-7; no clear D. The CDR3 runs to 11 residues. CDR1 SQVTM and CDR2 ANQGSEA come from the germline V gene. V gave up 3 bases and J gave up 4 bases, with 7 bases separating them. The CDR3 region has the DNA TGCAGCGTTGATTCGGGTTACGAGCAGTACTTC. It is translated as CSVDSGYEQYF.

V gene TRBV11-3 combines with J gene TRBJ1-1; D might be TRBD1 (5 bases). The CDR3 runs to 13 residues. Trimming left V 7 bases short and J 6 bases short, with 15 bases between. The V gene's germline CDR1 is SGHNT and CDR2 YENEEA. The CDR3 nucleotides are TGTGCCAGCAAGGGGCGGCAGGGCGCTGAAGCTTTCTTT. Amino acids: CASKGRQGAEAFF.

CDR3: CASKGGLANYGYTF. The CDR3 nucleotides are TGTGCCAGCAAAGGGGGGCTAGCTAACTATGGCTACACCTTC. The rearrangement joins TRBV6-5 to TRBJ1-2; TRBD1 might be the D (6 bases). In germline, CDR1 is MNHEY, CDR2 SVGAGI. The V gene lost 7 bases and the J gene lost 0 bases, with 12 bases spanning the gap. The CDR3 is 14 residues long.

The rearrangement links TRBV27 to TRBJ2-2; D gene uncertain. The V gene lost 5 bases and the J gene lost 8 bases, with 18 bases spanning the gap. Germline loops: CDR1 MNHEY, CDR2 SMNVEV (reference sequence). There are 15 residues in the CDR3. CDR3 residues: CASSASRLGTGELFF. In nucleotides, the CDR3 is TGTGCCAGCAGTGCAAGTAGACTCGGTACTGGGGAGCTGTTTTTT.

The rearrangement uses TRBV6-4 and TRBJ2-1, with a possible D match to TRBD2 (5 bases). CDR3 size: 17 residues. The germline gives CDR1 MRHNA, CDR2 SNTAGT. The germline V and J ends were trimmed by 5 bases and 6 bases, with 23 bases remaining between them. The CDR3 DNA is TGTGCCAGCAGTCCGAAGGTCCGGACCCAAGGACTCAATGAGCAGTTCTTC. It encodes CASSPKVRTQGLNEQFF.

The chain is built from TRBV5-1 and TRBJ2-5; D not certain. The CDR3 loop spans 14 amino acids. Trimming stripped 3 bases from V and 5 bases from J, with 14 bases between. Germline V gene data show CDR1 as SGHRS and CDR2 as YFSETQ. The CDR3 DNA is TGCGCCAGCAGCTACGGGTCTCAAAGGGAGACCCAGTACTTC. It specifies CASSYGSQRETQYF.

The chain links TRBV2 to TRBJ1-5, with a weak D call TRBD1 (6 bases). The germline CDR1 and CDR2 sequences are SNHLY and FYNNEI. The V end was cut by 4 bases, the J end by 6 bases, with 16 bases between. The CDR3 totals 15 residues. The CDR3 reads CASSGAGGAGQPQHF. CDR3 bases: TGTGCCAGCAGTGGGGCTGGGGGCGCGGGTCAGCCCCAGCATTTT.

On this clone: The sample holds other DNA sequences that translate to the same CDR3. The chain employs TRBV9 and TRBJ2-7; D call uncertain. In germline, CDR1 is SGDLS, CDR2 YYNGEE. The ends were cut back, 0 bases at V and 7 bases at J, with 11 bases in the middle. The CDR3 is 13 amino acids. The CDR3: CASSVEVGREQYF. In DNA form, the CDR3 reads TGTGCCAGCAGCGTAGAGGTCGGGCGGGAGCAGTACTTC.

This clone was detected only a few times. An end of the junction does not agree with germline; a read error may underlie this. The J gene is TRBJ1-1, the V gene TRBV30; D ambiguous. The CDR3 loop spans 11 amino acids. CDR1 is GTSNPN and CDR2 is SVGIG in the germline V gene (reference sequence). This CDR3 reads CAWSYDTEAFF. CDR3 sequence (DNA): TGTGCCTGGAGTTATGACACAGAAGCTTTCTTT.

This clone has just one count. The CDR3: CASRVGQGATGELFF. The CDR3 DNA is TGTGCCAGCAGAGTTGGACAGGGAGCAACCGGGGAGCTGTTTTTT. This chain joins TRBV7-7 and TRBJ2-2; 8 bases are a match to TRBD1. CDR1 and CDR2 (germline): SSHAT, FNYEAQ (reference sequence). With V trimmed by 6 bases and J by 5 bases, 8 bases remained unmatched. There are 15 residues in the CDR3.

The V gene is TRBV5-1, the J gene TRBJ2-3, with D perhaps TRBD1 (5 bases). The CDR3 totals 16 residues. V lost 4 bases and J 0 bases, leaving 15 bases between the germline ends. Germline V gives CDR1 SGHRS, CDR2 YFSETQ. Here the CDR3 reads CASSIRQHTSTDTQYF. Here the CDR3 DNA reads TGCGCCAGCAGCATACGACAGCACACTAGCACAGATACGCAGTATTTT.

The V gene is TRBV18, the J gene TRBJ1-1, with D unclear. Germline V gene lookup returns CDR1 KGHSH and CDR2 LQKENI. V lost 2 bases and J lost 0, with 10 bases in between. The CDR3 spans 15 residues. The CDR3 spells CASSPIETVNTEAFF. The CDR3 DNA reads TGTGCCAGCTCACCAATCGAGACGGTGAACACTGAAGCTTTCTTT. Filled out from reference TRBV18 and TRBJ1-1, the complete variable domain reads NAGVMQNPRHLVRRRGQEARLRCSPMKGHSHVYWYRQLPEEGLKFMVYLQKENIIDESGMPKERFSAEFPKEGPSILRIQQVVRGDSAAYFCASSPIETVNTEAFFGQGTRLTVV.

DNA for the CDR3: TGTGCCAGCAGTTATACACACCCGCAGCTAGCGGGAGGGTACAATGAGCAGTTCTTC. Translated: CASSYTHPQLAGGYNEQFF. The chain joins TRBV27 to TRBJ2-1, with 12 bases that match TRBD2. The CDR3 is made up of 19 amino acids. V lost 4 bases and J lost 4; bases outside the gene matches: 14. Germline V gene lookup returns CDR1 MNHEY and CDR2 SMNVEV (reference sequence).

The chain carries TRBV28 and TRBJ1-1; tentative D call: TRBD1 (6 bases). The CDR3 consists of 13 residues. V lost 5 bases, J lost 6 bases, and 13 bases lay in between. CDR1 MDHEN and CDR2 SYDVKM come from the germline V gene. Here the CDR3 reads CASSIHRVSEAFF. CDR3 DNA sequence: TGTGCCAGCAGTATCCACAGGGTATCTGAAGCTTTCTTT.

The chain has TRBV7-9 and TRBJ1-4; D is possibly TRBD1 (6 bases). This CDR3 has 14 residues. Germline assignment: CDR1 SEHNR and CDR2 FQNEAQ (reference sequence). V dropped 1 base and J dropped 5 bases, with 8 bases sitting between them. CDR3 nucleotide sequence: TGTGCCAGCAGCTTAGGGCAGGGGAATGAAAAACTGTTTTTT. Protein sequence: CASSLGQGNEKLFF.

V gene TRBV5-6 combines with J gene TRBJ1-4; 7 nucleotides agree with TRBD1. The J segment lost 3 bases and the V segment lost 7 bases, leaving 3 bases of the junction unmatched. CDR1 is SGHDT, CDR2 YYEEEE, per germline. The CDR3 covers 13 residues. CDR3 sequence reads: CASFGQANEKLFF. CDR3 sequence (DNA): TGTGCCAGCTTTGGACAGGCTAATGAAAAACTGTTTTTT.